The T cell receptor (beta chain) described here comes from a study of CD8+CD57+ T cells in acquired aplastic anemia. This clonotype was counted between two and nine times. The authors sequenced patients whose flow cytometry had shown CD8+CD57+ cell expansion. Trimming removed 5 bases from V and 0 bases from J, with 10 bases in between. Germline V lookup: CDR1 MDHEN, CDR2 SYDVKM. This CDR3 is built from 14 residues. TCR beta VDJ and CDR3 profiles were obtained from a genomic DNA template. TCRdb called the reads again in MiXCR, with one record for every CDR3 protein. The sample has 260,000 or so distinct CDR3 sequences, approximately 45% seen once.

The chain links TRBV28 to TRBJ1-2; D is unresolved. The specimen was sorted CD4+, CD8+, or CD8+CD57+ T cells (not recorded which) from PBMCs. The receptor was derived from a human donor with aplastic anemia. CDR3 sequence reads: CASSEGLPNYGYTF. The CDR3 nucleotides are TGTGCCAGCAGTGAAGGACTTCCTAACTATGGCTACACCTTC.